These 22 T cell receptor beta chains share one sample of origin, sequenced in a study of T cell responses to AZD1222 COVID-19 vaccine. Clones were sequenced by immunoSEQ multiplex PCR, and TCRdb holds only the in-frame ones, with some missing. Of roughly 150,000 clones in the sample, roughly 92% were seen once. This material consisted of peripheral blood, taken 28 days after the second AZD1222 dose. The origin of the receptors is an adult who received the AZD1222 COVID-19 vaccine.

The chain recombines TRBV24-1 with TRBJ1-3, with TRBD1 matching 7 bases. The CDR3 totals 20 residues. Germline V gives CDR1 KGHDR, CDR2 SFDVKD. V shed 0 bases and J 11 bases; nucleotides not matched to a gene: 24. CDR3 protein: CATSDLTGGGTETCGTSIYF. CDR3 nucleotide sequence: TGTGCCACCAGTGATTTGACTGGGGGGGGGACAGAGACTTGTGGAACCTCCATATATTTT.

The gene calls are TRBV27 and TRBJ2-7; 10 positions agree with TRBD2. The CDR3 has 15 amino acids. The V segment lost 2 bases and the J segment 11 bases; nucleotides outside the gene matches: 12. CDR1 and CDR2 (germline): MNHEY, SMNVEV (reference sequence). The DNA of the CDR3 is TGTGCCAGCAGTTTAATCGGGAGCGGGAGGGCCTGGGAGTACTTC. Its protein is CASSLIGSGRAWEYF.

In its sample, this clone was seen once. The V and J genes are TRBV2 and TRBJ2-5; perhaps TRBD1 as D (7 bases). Germline-derived CDR1 and CDR2 are SNHLY and FYNNEI. V dropped 7 bases and J dropped 5 bases, with 17 bases sitting between them. The CDR3 has 14 amino acids. In DNA, the CDR3 is TGTGCCAGCATGGAGACCAGGGGGGTGGAGACCCAGTACTTC. It specifies CASMETRGVETQYF.

The chain couples TRBV6-6 to TRBJ1-1; a weak D match, TRBD1 (6 bases). Germline values: CDR1 MNHNY, CDR2 SVGAGI (reference sequence). The V end lost 8 bases, the J end lost 2 bases, and 15 bases lay between the germline ends. The CDR3 length is 14 residues. The CDR3 DNA follows: TGTGCCAGCCACCGAGATGGGGGCAACACTGAAGCTTTCTTT. It yields the protein CASHRDGGNTEAFF.

The chain employs TRBV5-8 and TRBJ2-3; no clear D. V was clipped by 4 bases and J by 1 base, with 13 bases between them. Germline V CDR1 and CDR2: SGHTS, YDEGEE. The CDR3 loop spans 15 amino acids. The CDR3 loop is CASSETPVGTDTQYF. The CDR3 DNA reads as TGTGCCAGCAGCGAAACACCCGTCGGCACAGATACGCAGTATTTT.

The rearrangement joins TRBV6-2 or TRBV6-3 to TRBJ2-7; D is perhaps TRBD1 (5 bases). Germline CDR1 reads MNHEY; CDR2 reads SVGEGT. The germline V and J ends were trimmed by 2 bases and 5 bases, with 16 bases remaining between them. The CDR3 spans 15 residues. This CDR3 reads CASSYRGWAGNEQYF. CDR3 sequence (DNA): TGTGCCAGCAGTTACAGGGGCTGGGCAGGGAACGAGCAGTACTTC.

The rearrangement uses TRBV6-5 and TRBJ1-2, with TRBD1 identical over 8 bases. The CDR3 is made up of 15 amino acids. Germline trimming cut 6 bases from V and 4 bases from J; bases unmatched to any gene: 10. Germline CDR1 MNHEY, CDR2 SVGAGI. CDR3 sequence (DNA): TGTGCCAGCAGGCCTTACAGGGGGGGACTCTATGGCTACACCTTC. Its translation: CASRPYRGGLYGYTF.

The V call is TRBV7-9, the J call TRBJ1-6; D is unclear. Germline CDR1 SEHNR, CDR2 FQNEAQ (reference sequence). With 5 bases removed from V and 7 bases from J, the gap between germline ends came to 15 bases. The CDR3 contains 15 residues. In DNA, the CDR3 is TGTGCCAGCAGCACCTCCGGACGGTCGAATTCACCCCTCCACTTT. Residues: CASSTSGRSNSPLHF.

The chain couples TRBV18 to TRBJ2-7; tentatively, D is TRBD1 (5 bases). The V gene's germline CDR1 is KGHSH and CDR2 LQKENI. CDR3 size: 16 residues. V lost 2 bases and J 5 bases, leaving 19 bases between the germline ends. As DNA, the CDR3 is TGTGCCAGCTCACCATACTCGTTGGCAGGGCGCGACGAGCAGTACTTC. Translating gives CASSPYSLAGRDEQYF. The variable domain in full, with the rest retrieved from reference TRBV18 and TRBJ2-7, is NAGVMQNPRHLVRRRGQEARLRCSPMKGHSHVYWYRQLPEEGLKFMVYLQKENIIDESGMPKERFSAEFPKEGPSILRIQQVVRGDSAAYFCASSPYSLAGRDEQYFGPGTRLTVT.

This chain uses TRBV5-6 with TRBJ1-5; D may be TRBD1 (5 bases). Trimming stripped 4 bases from V and 2 bases from J, with 13 bases between. The CDR3 length is 15 residues. Germline V lookup: CDR1 SGHDT, CDR2 YYEEEE. CDR3 DNA: TGTGCCAGCAGCCTCTACGGGACTGGCAATCAGCCCCAGCATTTT. It is translated as CASSLYGTGNQPQHF.

The chain employs TRBV7-3 and TRBJ2-3; 14 bases are shared with TRBD2. This CDR3 contains 18 residues. Germline CDR1 and CDR2: SGHTA and FQGTGA. V shed 7 bases, J shed 5 bases, and the junction held 14 bases outside the gene matches. CDR3 DNA sequence: TGTGCCAGCACACGCGGACTAGCGGGAGGTCAGGGGGGAGATACGCAGTATTTT. It yields the protein CASTRGLAGGQGGDTQYF.

This clone was observed a handful of times. J is TRBJ1-3 and V is TRBV6-5, with D unresolved. Trimming took 2 bases from V and 1 from J, leaving 9 bases between them. Germline CDR1 reads MNHEY; CDR2 reads SVGAGI. The length of the CDR3 is 15 residues. CDR3 nucleotides: TGTGCCAGCAGTTACATAGCGGGATCTGGAAACACCATATATTTT. Its protein is CASSYIAGSGNTIYF.

This clone was found once. This sequence joins TRBV19 and TRBJ1-2, with 7 bases identical to TRBD1. V was clipped by 3 bases and J by 5 bases; unmatched bases: 12. Per the germline V gene, CDR1 is LNHDA and CDR2 is SQIVND (reference sequence). The CDR3 sequence is 16 residues long. Written as DNA, the CDR3 is TGTGCCAGTAGTATGCTGTCAGGGGGAAGACCTTATGGCTACACCTTC. Amino acid sequence: CASSMLSGGRPYGYTF. Supplemented by reference TRBV19 and TRBJ1-2, the full variable domain reads DGGITQSPKYLFRKEGQNVTLSCEQNLNHDAMYWYRQDPGQGLRLIYYSQIVNDFQKGDIAEGYSVSREKKESFPLTVTSAQKNPTAFYLCASSMLSGGRPYGYTFGSGTRLTVV.

The chain employs TRBV29-1 and TRBJ1-4; TRBD1 matches 9 bases. Germline-derived CDR1 and CDR2 are SQVTM and ANQGSEA. The CDR3 has 13 residues. V lost 7 bases and J lost 5; bases outside the gene matches: 5. CDR3 region: CSATTGGNEKLFF. In DNA form, the CDR3 reads TGCAGCGCGACGACAGGGGGGAATGAAAAACTGTTTTTT.

CDR3 DNA: TGTGCCAGCAGACCCGGGACTAGCTACGAGCAGTACTTC. Its protein is CASRPGTSYEQYF. This chain joins TRBV7-9 and TRBJ2-7; TRBD2 aligns across 8 bases. The CDR3 spans 13 residues. CDR1 and CDR2 (germline): SEHNR, FQNEAQ (reference sequence). V dropped 6 bases and J dropped 3; count of bases not matched to a gene: 4. Together with reference TRBV7-9 and TRBJ2-7, the CDR3 gives the full variable domain: DTGVSQNPRHKITKRGQNVTFRCDPISEHNRLYWYRQTLGQGPEFLTYFQNEAQLEKSRLLSDRFSAERPKGSFSTLEIQRTEQGDSAMYLCASRPGTSYEQYFGPGTRLTVT.

V usage is TRBV23-1 and J usage is TRBJ1-1; D perhaps matches TRBD1 (6 bases). TRBV23-1 is labeled an ORF, and its function is uncertain. CDR3 length equals 16 residues. Trimming removed 6 bases at V and 6 bases at J, with 23 bases between. CDR3 region: CASSPLSRQKGAEAFF. The CDR3 DNA reads TGCGCCAGCAGCCCCCTCTCCCGACAGAAGGGGGCTGAAGCTTTCTTT.

This chain uses TRBV12-2 with TRBJ2-5. TRBV12-2 is listed as a pseudogene. CDR3 length: 14 residues. The CDR3: CASRSWDGKETQYF. CDR3 in DNA: TGTGCAAGTCGCTCCTGGGATGGTAAAGAGACCCAGTACTTC.

CDR3 sequence (DNA): TGTGCCAGCAGCCCAAGCACGAGCTCCTATAATTCACCCCTCCACTTT. This codes for CASSPSTSSYNSPLHF. The chain employs TRBV28 and TRBJ1-6; D is unclear. Trimming took 6 bases from V and 0 from J, leaving 12 bases between them. This CDR3 has 16 amino acids. Germline V gene data show CDR1 as MDHEN and CDR2 as SYDVKM.

This clone was seen a handful of times. The chain carries TRBV30 and TRBJ2-7, with a possible D match to TRBD1 (5 bases). The CDR3 is made up of 13 amino acids. Germline V gene lookup returns CDR1 GTSNPN and CDR2 SVGIG (reference sequence). The V gene lost 5 bases and the J gene lost 8 bases, with 19 bases spanning the gap. CDR3 protein: CAWSQGAALKQYF. The DNA of the CDR3 is TGTGCCTGGTCCCAAGGGGCGGCTCTCAAGCAGTACTTC.

The CDR3 sequence is CASSLSNEGFWANNSPLHF. CDR3 in DNA: TGTGCCAGCAGTTTATCGAACGAAGGGTTTTGGGCCAATAATTCACCCCTCCACTTT. The V and J genes are TRBV27 and TRBJ1-6; D gene uncertain. The CDR3 is 19 residues long. Germline CDR1 is MNHEY and CDR2 is SMNVEV (reference sequence). With 0 bases removed from V and 5 bases from J, the gap between germline ends came to 20 bases.

The V gene is TRBV9, the J gene TRBJ1-2, with D hard to call. From germline, CDR1 is SGDLS and CDR2 YYNGEE. This CDR3 region has 15 residues. V was pared by 0 bases and J by 8 bases, with 17 bases between. The CDR3 DNA is TGTGCCAGCAGCGTAGGTCCAGACCCCTATCCGGGCTACACCTTC. It yields the protein CASSVGPDPYPGYTF.

Note on this clone: Other DNA sequences of this sample code for an identical CDR3. The chain recombines TRBV20-1 with TRBJ2-1; TRBD1 might be the D (5 bases). Between the trimmed V and J ends, which lost 5 bases and 5 bases, there was a span of 7 bases. The CDR3 is 11 residues long. Germline values: CDR1 DFQATT, CDR2 SNEGSKA (reference sequence). CDR3 loop: CSAGANNEQFF. CDR3 sequence (DNA): TGCAGTGCTGGGGCTAACAATGAGCAGTTCTTC.